This entry features one T cell receptor beta chain sequence. Its antigen is unidentified. The PCR was carried out with 60 Vbeta primers and 13 Jbeta primers. Source study methods: In a later analysis, some 10 million of 65 million to 90 million unique beta chains occurred in at least two donors. The data were produced by immunoSEQ multiplex PCR, yet TCRdb's version contains in-frame clones alone and is incomplete. The V and J calls and clone size were taken over from that table, and D and trimming were inferred from the DNA. The data show 40,000 to 45,000 clones, around 87% seen once. Germline V CDR1 and CDR2: SGHRS, YFSETQ. Trimming removed 0 bases at V and 2 bases at J, with 13 bases between. The CDR3 is made up of 16 amino acids. These data come from a study of cytomegalovirus exposure and HLA in healthy donors. Findings and limits, study-wide: When the data were analyzed later, several of the most significant clusters appeared to be linked to common viral pathogens. Associated with cytomegalovirus, according to the listing, were approximately 160 TCR beta chains. CMV serostatus stood as the only immune exposure information on hand.

The rearrangement joins TRBV5-1 to TRBJ2-3; perhaps TRBD1 as D (6 bases). This receptor was taken from a woman aged 40 to 50 in good health and CMV-seropositive. The sequenced sample was PBMCs. CDR3 DNA sequence: TGCGCCAGCAGCTTGGGGGGGACAACTATCACAGATACGCAGTATTTT. This sequence encodes CASSLGGTTITDTQYF. Combining the CDR3 with reference TRBV5-1 and TRBJ2-3 gives the whole variable domain KAGVTQTPRYLIKTRGQQVTLSCSPISGHRSVSWYQQTPGQGLQFLFEYFSETQRNKGNFPGRFSGRQFSNSRSEMNVSTLELGDSALYLCASSLGGTTITDTQYFGPGTRLTVL.